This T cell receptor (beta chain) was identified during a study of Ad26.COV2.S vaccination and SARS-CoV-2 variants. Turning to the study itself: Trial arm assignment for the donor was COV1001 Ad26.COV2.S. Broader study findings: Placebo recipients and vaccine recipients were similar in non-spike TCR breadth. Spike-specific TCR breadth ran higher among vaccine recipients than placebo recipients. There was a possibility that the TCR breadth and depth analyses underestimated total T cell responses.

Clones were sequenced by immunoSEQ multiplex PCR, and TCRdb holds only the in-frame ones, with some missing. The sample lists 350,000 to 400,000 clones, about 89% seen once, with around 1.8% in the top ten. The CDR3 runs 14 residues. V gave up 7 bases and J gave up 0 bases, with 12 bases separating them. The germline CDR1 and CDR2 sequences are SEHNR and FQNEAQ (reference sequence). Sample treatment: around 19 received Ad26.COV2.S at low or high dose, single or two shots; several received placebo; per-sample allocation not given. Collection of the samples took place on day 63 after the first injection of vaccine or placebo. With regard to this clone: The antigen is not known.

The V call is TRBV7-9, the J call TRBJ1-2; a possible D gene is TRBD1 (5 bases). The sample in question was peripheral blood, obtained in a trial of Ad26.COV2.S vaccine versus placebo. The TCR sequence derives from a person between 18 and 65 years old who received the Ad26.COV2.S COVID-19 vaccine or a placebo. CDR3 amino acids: CASIGGAPNYGYTF. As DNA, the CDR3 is TGTGCCAGCATCGGGGGAGCCCCTAACTATGGCTACACCTTC.